This TCR beta chain was profiled in a study of cytomegalovirus exposure and HLA in healthy donors. The study's findings and limits: Rare TCR sequences dominated, though some public TCRs recurred in many donors. Later findings reportedly placed an Asian-associated ancestry cluster below the approximately 670-donor mean for N-insertions.

This clone was recorded once. Its antigen is undetermined. This CDR3 contains 15 residues. Trimming removed 2 bases from V and 8 bases from J, with 18 bases in between. CDR1 MNHNS and CDR2 SASEGT come from the germline V gene. Researchers ran the PCR with 60 Vbeta and 13 Jbeta primers. Sequencing was performed with immunoSEQ multiplex PCR; in TCRdb, only in-frame clones are kept and a portion is missing. This table has about 190,000 clones, around 87% appearing once. Sequencing used PBMCs. This chain links TRBV6-1 with TRBJ1-2, with D possibly being TRBD1 (6 bases). The source of this sequence is a man aged 25-40 years in good health and CMV-seronegative. The CDR3 protein is CASSERAGGHWGYTF. The CDR3 bases are TGTGCCAGCAGTGAACGAGCGGGGGGACATTGGGGCTACACCTTC.